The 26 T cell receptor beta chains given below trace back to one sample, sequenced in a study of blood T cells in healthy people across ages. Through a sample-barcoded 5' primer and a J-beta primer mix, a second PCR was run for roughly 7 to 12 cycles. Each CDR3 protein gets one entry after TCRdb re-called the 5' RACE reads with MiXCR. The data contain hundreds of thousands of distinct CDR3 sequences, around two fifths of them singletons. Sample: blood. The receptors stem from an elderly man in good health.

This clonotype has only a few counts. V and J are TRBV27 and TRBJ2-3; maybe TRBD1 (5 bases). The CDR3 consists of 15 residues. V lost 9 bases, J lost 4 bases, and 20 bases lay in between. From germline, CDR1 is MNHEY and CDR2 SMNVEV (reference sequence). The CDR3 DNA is TGTGCCAGTGCCAATAGCAGGGCCTCGGCAGATACGCAGTATTTT. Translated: CASANSRASADTQYF.

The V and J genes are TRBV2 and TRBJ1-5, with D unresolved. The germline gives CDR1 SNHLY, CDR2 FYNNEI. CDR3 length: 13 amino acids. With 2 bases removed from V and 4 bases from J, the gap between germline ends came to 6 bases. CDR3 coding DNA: TGTGCCAGCAGTGAATTCCAAAATCAGCCCCAGCATTTT. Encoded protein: CASSEFQNQPQHF.

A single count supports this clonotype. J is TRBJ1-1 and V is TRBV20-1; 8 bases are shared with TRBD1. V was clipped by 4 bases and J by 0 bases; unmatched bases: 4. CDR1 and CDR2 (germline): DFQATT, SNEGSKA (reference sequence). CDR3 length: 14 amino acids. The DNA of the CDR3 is TGCAGTGCTAACCAGGGGGCAATGAACACTGAAGCTTTCTTT. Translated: CSANQGAMNTEAFF.

The CDR3: CASTLSGGKETQYF. The CDR3 DNA follows: TGTGCCAGCACCCTCTCCGGGGGAAAAGAGACCCAGTACTTC. V gene TRBV28 combines with J gene TRBJ2-4, with a weak D call TRBD2 (6 bases). Matching the DNA end better, TRBJ2-5 makes the J call doubtful. The germline V gene has CDR1 MDHEN and CDR2 SYDVKM. The CDR3 spans 14 residues.

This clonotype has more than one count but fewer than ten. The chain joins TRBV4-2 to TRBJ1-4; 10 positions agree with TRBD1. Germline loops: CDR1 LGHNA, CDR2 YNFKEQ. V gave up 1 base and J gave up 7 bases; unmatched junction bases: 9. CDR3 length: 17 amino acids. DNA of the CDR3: TGTGCCAGCAGCCAAGGGGATCCCGGGACAGGGGTTGAAAAACTGTTTTTT. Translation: CASSQGDPGTGVEKLFF.

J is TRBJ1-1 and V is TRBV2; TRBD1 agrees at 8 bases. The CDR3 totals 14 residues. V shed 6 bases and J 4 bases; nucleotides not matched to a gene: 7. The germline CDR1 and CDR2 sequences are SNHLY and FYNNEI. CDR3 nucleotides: TGTGCCAGCAGCGCAGGGGGCTGGGGCACTGAAGCTTTCTTT. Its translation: CASSAGGWGTEAFF.

CDR3 bases: TGTGCCAGCAGCGGCCGAGACGGGGCCTCCTACGAGCAGTACTTC. It encodes CASSGRDGASYEQYF. The rearrangement uses TRBV3-1 and TRBJ2-7; D tentatively reads TRBD1 or TRBD2 (5 bases each). CDR3 length equals 15 residues. The V gene's germline CDR1 is LGHDT and CDR2 YNNKEL (reference sequence). The V gene lost 5 bases and the J gene lost 0 bases, with 14 bases spanning the gap.

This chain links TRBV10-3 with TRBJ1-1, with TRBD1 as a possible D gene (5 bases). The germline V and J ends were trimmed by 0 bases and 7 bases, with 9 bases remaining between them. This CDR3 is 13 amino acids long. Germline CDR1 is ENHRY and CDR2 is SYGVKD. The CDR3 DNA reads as TGTGCCATCAGTGAGTCGACAGCCAGTGAAGCTTTCTTT. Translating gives CAISESTASEAFF.

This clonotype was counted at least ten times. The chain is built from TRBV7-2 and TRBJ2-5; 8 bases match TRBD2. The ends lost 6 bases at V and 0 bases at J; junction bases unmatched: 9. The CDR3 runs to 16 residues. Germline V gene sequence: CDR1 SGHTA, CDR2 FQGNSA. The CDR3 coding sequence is TGTGCCAGCAGTCGAAGCGGGACTAGAAACCAAGAGACCCAGTACTTC. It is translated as CASSRSGTRNQETQYF.

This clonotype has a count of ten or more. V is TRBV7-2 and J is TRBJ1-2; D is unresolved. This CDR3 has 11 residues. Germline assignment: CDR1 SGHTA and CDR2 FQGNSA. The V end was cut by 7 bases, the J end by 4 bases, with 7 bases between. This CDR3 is CASTLGYGYTF. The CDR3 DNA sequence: TGTGCCAGCACCCTGGGCTATGGCTACACCTTC.

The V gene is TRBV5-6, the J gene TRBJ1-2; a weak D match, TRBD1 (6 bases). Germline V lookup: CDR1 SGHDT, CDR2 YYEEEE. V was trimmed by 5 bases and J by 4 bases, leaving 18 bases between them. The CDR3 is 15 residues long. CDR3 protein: CASSRDRRLSYGYTF. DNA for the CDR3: TGTGCCAGCAGTAGAGACAGGCGGTTAAGCTATGGCTACACCTTC.

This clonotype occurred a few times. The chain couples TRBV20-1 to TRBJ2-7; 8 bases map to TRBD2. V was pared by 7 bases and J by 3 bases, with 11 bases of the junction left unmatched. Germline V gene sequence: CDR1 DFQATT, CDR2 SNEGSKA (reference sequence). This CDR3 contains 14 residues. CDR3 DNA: TGCAGTGTCCTTAGCGGGGCAAACAACTACGAGCAGTACTTC. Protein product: CSVLSGANNYEQYF.

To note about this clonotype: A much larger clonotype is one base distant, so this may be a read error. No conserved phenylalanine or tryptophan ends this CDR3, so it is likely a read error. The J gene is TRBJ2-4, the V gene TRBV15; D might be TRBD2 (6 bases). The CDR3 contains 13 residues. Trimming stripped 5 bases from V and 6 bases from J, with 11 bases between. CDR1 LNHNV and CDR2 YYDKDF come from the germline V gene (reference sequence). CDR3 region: CATSSTSGNIQYL. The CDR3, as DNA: TGTGCCACCAGCTCGACTAGTGGAAACATTCAGTACTTA.

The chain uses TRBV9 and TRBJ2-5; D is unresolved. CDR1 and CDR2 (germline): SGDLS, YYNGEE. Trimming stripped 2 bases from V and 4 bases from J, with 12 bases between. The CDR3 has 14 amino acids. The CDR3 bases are TGTGCCAGCAGCGTTGGTAGCTTGAGAGAGACCCAGTACTTC. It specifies CASSVGSLRETQYF.

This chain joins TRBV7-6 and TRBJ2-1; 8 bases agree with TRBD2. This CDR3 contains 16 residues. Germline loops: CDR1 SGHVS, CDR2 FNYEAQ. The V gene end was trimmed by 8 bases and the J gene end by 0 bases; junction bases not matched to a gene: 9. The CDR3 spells CASLPLSGSSYNEQFF. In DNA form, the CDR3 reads TGTGCCAGCCTACCCCTCAGCGGGAGCTCCTACAATGAGCAGTTCTTC.

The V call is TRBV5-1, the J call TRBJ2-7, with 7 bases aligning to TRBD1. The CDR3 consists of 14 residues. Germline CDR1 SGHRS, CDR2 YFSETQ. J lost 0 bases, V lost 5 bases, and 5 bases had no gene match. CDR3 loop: CASSIRGSSYEQYF. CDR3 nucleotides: TGCGCCAGCAGTATCAGGGGGAGCTCCTACGAGCAGTACTTC.

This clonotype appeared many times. Here the CDR3 DNA reads TGTGCCAGCAGCTCGAGTGGCAAGCAGTACTTC. Its protein product is CASSSSGKQYF. This chain links TRBV7-6 with TRBJ2-5; D remains unclear. This CDR3 has 11 residues. V lost 4 bases and J lost 11, with 11 bases in between. Germline CDR1 is SGHVS and CDR2 is FNYEAQ.

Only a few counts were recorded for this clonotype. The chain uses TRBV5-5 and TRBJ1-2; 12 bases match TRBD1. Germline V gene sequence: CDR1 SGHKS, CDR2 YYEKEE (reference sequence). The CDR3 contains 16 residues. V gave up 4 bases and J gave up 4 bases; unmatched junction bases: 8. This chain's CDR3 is CASSPGTGGRGYGYTF. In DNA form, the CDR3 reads TGTGCCAGCAGCCCCGGGACAGGGGGCCGCGGCTATGGCTACACCTTC.

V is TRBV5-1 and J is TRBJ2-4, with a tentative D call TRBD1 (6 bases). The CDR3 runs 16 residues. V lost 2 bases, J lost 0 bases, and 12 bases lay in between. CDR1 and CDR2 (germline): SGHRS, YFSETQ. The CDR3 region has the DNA TGCGCCAGCAGCTTTGGACAGCCGCTAGCCAAAAACATTCAGTACTTC. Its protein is CASSFGQPLAKNIQYF.

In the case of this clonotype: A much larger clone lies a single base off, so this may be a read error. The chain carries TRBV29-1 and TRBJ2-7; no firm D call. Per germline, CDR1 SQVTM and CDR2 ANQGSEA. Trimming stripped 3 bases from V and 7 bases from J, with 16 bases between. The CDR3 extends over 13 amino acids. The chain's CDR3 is CSVDGRTPNEQYF. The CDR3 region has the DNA TGCAGCGTTGACGGTCGGACCCCCAATGAGCAGTACTTC.

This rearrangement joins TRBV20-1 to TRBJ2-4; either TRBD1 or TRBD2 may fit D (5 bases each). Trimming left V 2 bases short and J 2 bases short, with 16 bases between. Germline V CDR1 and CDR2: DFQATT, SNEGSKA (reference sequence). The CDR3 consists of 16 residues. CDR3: CSARLPRGGPKNIQYF. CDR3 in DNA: TGCAGTGCTAGACTCCCGAGGGGTGGGCCCAAAAACATTCAGTACTTC.

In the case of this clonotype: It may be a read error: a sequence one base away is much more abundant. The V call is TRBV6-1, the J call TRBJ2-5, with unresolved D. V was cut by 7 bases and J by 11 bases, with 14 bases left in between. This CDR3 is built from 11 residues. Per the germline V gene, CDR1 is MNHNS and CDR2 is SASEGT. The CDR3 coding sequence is TGTGCCAGCACCGTTTACGATGAGCAGTACTTC. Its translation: CASTVYDEQYF.

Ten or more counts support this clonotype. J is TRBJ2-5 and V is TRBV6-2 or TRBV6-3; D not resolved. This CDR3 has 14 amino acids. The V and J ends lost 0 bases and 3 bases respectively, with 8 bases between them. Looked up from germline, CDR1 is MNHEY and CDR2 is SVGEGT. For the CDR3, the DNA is TGTGCCAGCAGTTACTCGACGCCGAAAGAGACCCAGTACTTC. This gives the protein CASSYSTPKETQYF.

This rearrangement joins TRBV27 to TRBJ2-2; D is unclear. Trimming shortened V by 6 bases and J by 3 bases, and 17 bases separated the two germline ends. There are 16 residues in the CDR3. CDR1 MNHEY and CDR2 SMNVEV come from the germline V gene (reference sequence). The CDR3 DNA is TGTGCCAGCAGCGCCCTGCAGATGTGGGACACCGGGGAGCTGTTTTTT. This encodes CASSALQMWDTGELFF.

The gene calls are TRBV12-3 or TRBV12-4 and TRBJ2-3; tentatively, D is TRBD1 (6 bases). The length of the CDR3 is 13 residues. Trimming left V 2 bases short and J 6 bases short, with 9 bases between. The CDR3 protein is CASSLKGVDTQYF. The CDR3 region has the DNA TGTGCCAGCAGTTTAAAGGGGGTGGATACGCAGTATTTT.

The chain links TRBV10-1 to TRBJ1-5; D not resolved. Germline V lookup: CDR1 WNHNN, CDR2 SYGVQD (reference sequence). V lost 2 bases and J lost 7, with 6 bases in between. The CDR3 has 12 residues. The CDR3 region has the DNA TGCGCCAGCAGTGAGAGAGGGCAGCCCCAGCATTTT. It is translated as CASSERGQPQHF.